Presented here are 5 T cell receptor beta chains from one specimen sequenced in a study of blood T cell repertoires in COVID-19. The assay was immunoSEQ multiplex PCR, and TCRdb's table has in-frame clones only and misses some. The table records more than 350,000 clones, about 90% of them present only once. Source material: peripheral blood. Receptor source: a woman aged 25 to 39 with COVID-19, enrolled during active disease.

The V call is TRBV6-1, the J call TRBJ2-7; 7 positions agree with TRBD2. Germline-derived CDR1 and CDR2 are MNHNS and SASEGT. The CDR3 sequence is 14 residues long. V lost 2 bases, J lost 5 bases, and 6 bases stayed unmatched. The CDR3 is CASSETGGLNEQYF. CDR3 sequence (DNA): TGTGCCAGCAGTGAAACGGGGGGACTTAACGAGCAGTACTTC.

This chain links TRBV15 with TRBJ1-2; D may be TRBD1 (6 bases). The CDR3 spans 14 residues. The V end was cut by 1 base, the J end by 4 bases, with 10 bases between. Germline CDR1 reads LNHNV; CDR2 reads YYDKDF (reference sequence). The CDR3 DNA is TGTGCCACCAGCAGAGCAATACAGGGCTATGGCTACACCTTC. The encoded protein is CATSRAIQGYGYTF. Using reference TRBV15 and TRBJ1-2 for the parts outside the CDR3, the full variable domain is DAMVIQNPRYQVTQFGKPVTLSCSQTLNHNVMYWYQQKSSQAPKLLFHYYDKDFNNEADTPDNFQSRRPNTSFCFLDIRSPGLGDTAMYLCATSRAIQGYGYTFGSGTRLTVV.

The chain carries TRBV10-3 and TRBJ2-1; the D gene could be TRBD1 or TRBD2 (6 bases each). There are 15 residues in the CDR3. Germline-derived CDR1 and CDR2 are ENHRY and SYGVKD. Trimming pared 6 bases from V and 3 bases from J, leaving 15 bases between. The CDR3 reads CAISEGGLDYNEQFF. The CDR3 bases are TGTGCCATCAGCGAGGGGGGACTGGACTACAATGAGCAGTTCTTC.

This chain connects TRBV24-1 to TRBJ1-1; D not resolved. The germline CDR1 and CDR2 sequences are KGHDR and SFDVKD. This CDR3 is built from 12 residues. V was trimmed by 9 bases and J by 1 base, leaving 8 bases between them. CDR3 nucleotides: TGTGCCACCCGGCCAGGGAACACTGAAGCTTTCTTT. Encoded protein: CATRPGNTEAFF.

The gene calls are TRBV9 and TRBJ2-1, with TRBD1 identical over 8 bases. The CDR3 is 15 residues long. Germline V CDR1 and CDR2: SGDLS, YYNGEE. V lost 1 base, J lost 4 bases, and 4 bases stayed unmatched. CDR3 in amino acids: CASSVLDRAYNEQFF. CDR3 DNA: TGTGCCAGCAGCGTATTGGACAGGGCATACAATGAGCAGTTCTTC.